The subject of this entry is one TCR beta chain. TCRdb's table, derived via immunoSEQ multiplex PCR, lists solely in-frame clones and lacks some. This table holds about 400,000 clones, around 84% found once. The sample originates from a study of blood T cell repertoires in COVID-19. The specimen was peripheral blood. The source of this sequence is a human donor in a cohort sampled during active COVID-19.

In nucleotides, the CDR3 is TGTGCCAGCAGTCGGGGGGCGAACACTGAAGCTTTCTTT. Protein product: CASSRGANTEAFF. The chain carries TRBV6-5 and TRBJ1-1; TRBD1 might be the D (6 bases). V was shortened by 5 bases and J by 1 base, with 8 bases between the two germline ends. Germline-derived CDR1 and CDR2 are MNHEY and SVGAGI. The CDR3 sequence is 13 residues long.